The rows below give T cell receptor beta chains drawn from one sample of a study of T cells in Graves' hyperthyroidism and ophthalmopathy. TCRdb called the multiplex PCR reads again in MiXCR, with one record for every CDR3 protein. The sample contains hundreds of thousands of distinct CDR3 sequences, approximately 15% of which appear only once. Material: blood. The receptor set was obtained from a woman between 18 and 29 years old with Graves' hyperthyroidism. Each CDR3 is given with its conserved first and last residue. The D gene is left open where the match is weak.

>TRBV19|TRBD2
CASSREETYNEQFF
>TRBV11-2|-
CASSFLRQSAEAFF
>TRBV6-5|TRBD2
CASSYWRETRNEQFF
>TRBV20-1|TRBD1
CSARDGGQGYEQFF
>TRBV29-1|-
CSVDGGYTTSYNEQFF
>TRBV28|-
CASSFRPRLGRAYEQYF
>TRBV6-2/TRBV6-3|TRBD2
CASTLPSGNSYEQYF
>TRBV5-6|-
CASSLEGLQNTIYF
>TRBV5-1|-
CASSPRGTAYEQYF
>TRBV2|-
CASSHLRNLTGSYEQYF
>TRBV11-3|TRBD2
CASSSTEGNRDYLFF
>TRBV18|TRBD1
CASSHGDRYEQYF
>TRBV30|-
CAWSPRRAATATLAKNIQYF
>TRBV20-1|TRBD1
CSAIPGQRIFEAFF
>TRBV19|TRBD1
CASSIDRGTYEQYF
>TRBV10-3|-
CAISQTVSYEQYF
>TRBV12-3/TRBV12-4|TRBD2
CASSPPTTSGPADTQYF
>TRBV28|-
CASSRSRDVITYEQYF
>TRBV4-3|-
CASSQGVPGRWNTEAFF
>TRBV5-1|-
CASSRGLDQSTGELFF
>TRBV19|-
CASKKSNPYNEQFF
>TRBV20-1|TRBD2
CSARDGSGNGGEQFF
>TRBV6-1|-
CASSPGQTRGYTF
>TRBV27|TRBD2
CASSSPLAVSSYNEQFF
>TRBV19|-
CASSMAPSLYEQYF
>TRBV7-3|-
CASSLRHTGEQFF